Here is one TCR beta chain with its context. Its antigen is as yet unknown. This sample was included in a study of cytomegalovirus exposure and HLA in healthy donors. Donors consisted of healthy bone marrow donors. Study-wide points: Some public TCRs appeared in many individuals, while most sequences were rare.

The PCR contained 60 Vbeta and 13 Jbeta primers. Profiled with immunoSEQ multiplex PCR; TCRdb holds only in-frame clones, not every one. The table shows about 170,000 clones, with roughly 67% occurring only once. The receptor was isolated from a woman aged 18-29 years in good health and CMV-seropositive. The sample was PBMCs.

CDR3 residues: CASSGGQVTNEQFF. CDR3 sequence (DNA): TGTGCCAGCAGCGGGGGACAGGTCACAAATGAGCAGTTCTTC. This chain connects TRBV7-9 to TRBJ2-1; 8 positions match TRBD1. From germline, CDR1 is SEHNR and CDR2 FQNEAQ (reference sequence). V shed 5 bases and J 7 bases; nucleotides not matched to a gene: 7. This CDR3 contains 14 residues.